The entry below gives a single T cell receptor (beta chain) sequence along with its context. The antigen remains unidentified. The junction differs from germline at one of its ends, possibly a read error. CDR3 size: 16 residues. Germline V lookup: CDR1 SSHAT, CDR2 FNYEAQ (reference sequence). This sample is drawn from a study of chemoradiotherapy in HPV16-positive cancers. Some clones are missing from TCRdb's copy, which holds only in-frame ones; the method was immunoSEQ multiplex PCR. The sample lists 9,500 to 15,000 clones, around 62% seen once, with 16% in the top ten. Study-wide findings and caveats: Non-HPV-specific T cells did not expand in tumors during treatment, whereas candidate HPV-specific clones and E7-related motifs did. The functional HPV-specific definition rests on just two HPV16-positive patients. HPV-responsive T-cell expansion during chemoradiotherapy was linked to improved recurrence-free survival in HPV16-positive patients.

This TCR was sampled from a human donor with HPV-associated anogenital cancer. Sample collection was performed from a patient who underwent chemoradiotherapy. The chain carries TRBV7-7 and TRBJ2-3; 9 bases line up with TRBD2. The DNA of the CDR3 is TGTGCTAGCAGCTTAGGGGCAGCGGGAGGATCAGATACGCAGTATTTT. Its protein product is CASSLGAAGGSDTQYF.